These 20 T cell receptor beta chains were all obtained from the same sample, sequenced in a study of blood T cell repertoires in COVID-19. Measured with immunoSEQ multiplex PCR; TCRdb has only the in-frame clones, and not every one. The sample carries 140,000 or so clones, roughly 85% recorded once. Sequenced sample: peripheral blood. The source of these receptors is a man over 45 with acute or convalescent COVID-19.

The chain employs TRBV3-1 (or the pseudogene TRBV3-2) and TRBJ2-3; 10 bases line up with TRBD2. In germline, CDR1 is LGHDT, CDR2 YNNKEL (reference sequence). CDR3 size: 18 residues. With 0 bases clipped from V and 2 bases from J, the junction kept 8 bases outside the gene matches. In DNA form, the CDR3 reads TGTGCCAGCAGCCAAGAATTAATAGCGGGGGGCCACACAGATACGCAGTATTTT. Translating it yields CASSQELIAGGHTDTQYF.

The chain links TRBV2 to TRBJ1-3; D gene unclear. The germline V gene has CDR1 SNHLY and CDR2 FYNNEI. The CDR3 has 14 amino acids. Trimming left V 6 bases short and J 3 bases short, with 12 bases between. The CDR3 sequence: CASSPEHFGNTIYF. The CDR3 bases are TGTGCCAGCAGCCCAGAACATTTTGGAAACACCATATATTTT.

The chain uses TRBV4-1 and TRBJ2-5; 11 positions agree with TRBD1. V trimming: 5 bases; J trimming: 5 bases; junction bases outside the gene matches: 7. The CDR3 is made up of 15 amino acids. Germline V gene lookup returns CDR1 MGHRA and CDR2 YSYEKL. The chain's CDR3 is CASSWTGGSEETQYF. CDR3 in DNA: TGCGCCAGCAGCTGGACAGGGGGCTCGGAGGAGACCCAGTACTTC.

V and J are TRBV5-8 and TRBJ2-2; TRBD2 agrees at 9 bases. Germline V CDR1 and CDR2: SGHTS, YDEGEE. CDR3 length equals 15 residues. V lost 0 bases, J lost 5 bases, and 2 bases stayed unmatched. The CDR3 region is CASSLGLAETGELFF. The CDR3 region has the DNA TGTGCCAGCAGCTTGGGACTAGCGGAAACCGGGGAGCTGTTTTTT.

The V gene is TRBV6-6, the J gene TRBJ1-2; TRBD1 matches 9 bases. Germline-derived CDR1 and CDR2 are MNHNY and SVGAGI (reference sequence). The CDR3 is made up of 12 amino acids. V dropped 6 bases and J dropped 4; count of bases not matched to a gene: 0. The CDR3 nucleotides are TGTGCCAGCAGGGACAGGGGCTATGGCTACACCTTC. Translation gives CASRDRGYGYTF.

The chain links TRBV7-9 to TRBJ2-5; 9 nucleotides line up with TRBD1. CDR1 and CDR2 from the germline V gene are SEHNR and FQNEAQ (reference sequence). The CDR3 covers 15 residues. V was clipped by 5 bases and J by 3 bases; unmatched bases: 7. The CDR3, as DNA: TGTGCCAGCAGCACCAGGACAGGGGAGGAAGAGACCCAGTACTTC. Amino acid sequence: CASSTRTGEEETQYF.

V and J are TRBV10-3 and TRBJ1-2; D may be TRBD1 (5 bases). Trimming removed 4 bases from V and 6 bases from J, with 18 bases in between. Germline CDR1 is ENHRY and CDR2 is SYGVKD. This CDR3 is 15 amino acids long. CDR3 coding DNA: TGTGCCATCAGTGGGTTGGACACCGCATCTAATGGCTACACCTTC. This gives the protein CAISGLDTASNGYTF.

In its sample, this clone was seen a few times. The CDR3 region is CASSPIPQGNTEAFF. The CDR3 DNA is TGTGCCAGCAGCCCCATTCCCCAGGGGAACACTGAAGCTTTCTTT. The chain is built from TRBV13 and TRBJ1-1; D perhaps matches TRBD1 (5 bases). CDR1 and CDR2 from the germline V gene are PRHDT and FYEKMQ (reference sequence). V was shortened by 5 bases and J by 1 base, with 14 bases between the two germline ends. This CDR3 has 15 residues.

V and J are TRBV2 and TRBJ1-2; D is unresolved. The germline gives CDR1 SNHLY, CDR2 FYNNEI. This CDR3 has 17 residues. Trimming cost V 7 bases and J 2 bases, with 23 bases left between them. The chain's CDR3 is CASMGDKTLDGNYGYTF. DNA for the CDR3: TGTGCCAGCATGGGTGACAAGACACTTGACGGCAACTATGGCTACACCTTC.

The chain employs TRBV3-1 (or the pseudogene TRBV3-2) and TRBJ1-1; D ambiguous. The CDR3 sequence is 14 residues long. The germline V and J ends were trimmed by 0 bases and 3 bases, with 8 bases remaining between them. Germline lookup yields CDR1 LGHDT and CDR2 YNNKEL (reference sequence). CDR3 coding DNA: TGTGCCAGCAGCCAAGACGACTCCGACACTGAAGCTTTCTTT. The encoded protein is CASSQDDSDTEAFF.

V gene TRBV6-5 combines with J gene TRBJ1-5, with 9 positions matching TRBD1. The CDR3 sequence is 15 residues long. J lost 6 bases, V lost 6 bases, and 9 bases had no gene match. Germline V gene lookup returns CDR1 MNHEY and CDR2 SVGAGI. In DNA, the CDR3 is TGTGCCAGCAGCACCCGACAGGGGGACGGTCAGCCCCAGCATTTT. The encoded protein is CASSTRQGDGQPQHF.

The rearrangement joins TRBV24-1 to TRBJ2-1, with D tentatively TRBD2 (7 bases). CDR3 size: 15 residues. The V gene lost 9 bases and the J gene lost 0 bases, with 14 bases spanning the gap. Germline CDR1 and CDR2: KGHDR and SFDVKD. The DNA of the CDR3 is TGTGCCACCCGGGGGGCGGAGGGCTCCTACAATGAGCAGTTCTTC. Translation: CATRGAEGSYNEQFF.

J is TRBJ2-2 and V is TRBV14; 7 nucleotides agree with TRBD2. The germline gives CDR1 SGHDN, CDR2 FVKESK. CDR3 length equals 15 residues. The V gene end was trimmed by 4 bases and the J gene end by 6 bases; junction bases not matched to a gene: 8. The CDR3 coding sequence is TGTGCCAGCAGCCCCCCGGGGGGTATCGCCGGGGAGCTGTTTTTT. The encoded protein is CASSPPGGIAGELFF.

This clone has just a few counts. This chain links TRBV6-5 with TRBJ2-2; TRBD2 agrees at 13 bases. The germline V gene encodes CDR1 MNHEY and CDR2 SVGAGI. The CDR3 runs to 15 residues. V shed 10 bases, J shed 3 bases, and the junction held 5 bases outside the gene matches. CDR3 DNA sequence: TGTGCCACCGAACTAGCGGGAGGGGACACCGGGGAGCTGTTTTTT. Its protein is CATELAGGDTGELFF.

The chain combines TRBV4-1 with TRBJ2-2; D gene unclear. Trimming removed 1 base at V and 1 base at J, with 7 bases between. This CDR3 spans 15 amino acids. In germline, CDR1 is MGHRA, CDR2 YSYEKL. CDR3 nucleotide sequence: TGCGCCAGCAGCCAAGCTCAGCGGAACACCGGGGAGCTGTTTTTT. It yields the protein CASSQAQRNTGELFF.

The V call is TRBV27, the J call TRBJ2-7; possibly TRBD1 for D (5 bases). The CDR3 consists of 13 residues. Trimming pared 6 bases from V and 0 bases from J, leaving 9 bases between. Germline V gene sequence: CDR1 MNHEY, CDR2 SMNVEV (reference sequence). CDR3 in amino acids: CASSRTSSYEQYF. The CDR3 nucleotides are TGTGCCAGCAGCCGGACAAGCTCCTACGAGCAGTACTTC.

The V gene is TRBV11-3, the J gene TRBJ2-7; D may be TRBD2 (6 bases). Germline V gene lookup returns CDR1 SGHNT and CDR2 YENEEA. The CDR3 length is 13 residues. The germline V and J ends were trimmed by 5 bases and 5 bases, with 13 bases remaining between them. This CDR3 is CASSPGGPHEQYF. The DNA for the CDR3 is TGTGCCAGCAGCCCCGGAGGGCCCCACGAGCAGTACTTC. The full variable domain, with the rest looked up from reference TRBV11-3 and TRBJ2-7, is EAGVVQSPRYKIIEKKQPVAFWCNPISGHNTLYWYLQNLGQGPELLIRYENEEAVDDSQLPKDRFSAERLKGVDSTLKIQPAELGDSAVYLCASSPGGPHEQYFGPGTRLTVT.

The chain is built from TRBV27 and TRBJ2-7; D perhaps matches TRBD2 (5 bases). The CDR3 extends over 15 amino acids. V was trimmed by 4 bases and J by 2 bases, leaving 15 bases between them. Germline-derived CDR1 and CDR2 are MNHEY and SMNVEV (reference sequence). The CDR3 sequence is CASSSPAGITYEQYF. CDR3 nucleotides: TGTGCCAGCAGTTCCCCCGCCGGGATAACCTACGAGCAGTACTTC.

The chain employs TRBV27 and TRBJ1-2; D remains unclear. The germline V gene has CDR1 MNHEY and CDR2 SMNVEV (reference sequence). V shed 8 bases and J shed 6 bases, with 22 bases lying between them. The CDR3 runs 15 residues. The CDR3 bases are TGTGCCAGCGCCCCGGCCGGACGAACGAGGGATGGCTACACCTTC. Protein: CASAPAGRTRDGYTF.

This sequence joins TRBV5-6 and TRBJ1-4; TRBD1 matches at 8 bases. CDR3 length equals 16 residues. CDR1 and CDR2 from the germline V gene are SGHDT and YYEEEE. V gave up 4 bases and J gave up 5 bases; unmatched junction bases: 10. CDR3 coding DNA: TGTGCCAGCAGCACGAGACCGGACAGGGTCAATGAAAAACTGTTTTTT. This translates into CASSTRPDRVNEKLFF.